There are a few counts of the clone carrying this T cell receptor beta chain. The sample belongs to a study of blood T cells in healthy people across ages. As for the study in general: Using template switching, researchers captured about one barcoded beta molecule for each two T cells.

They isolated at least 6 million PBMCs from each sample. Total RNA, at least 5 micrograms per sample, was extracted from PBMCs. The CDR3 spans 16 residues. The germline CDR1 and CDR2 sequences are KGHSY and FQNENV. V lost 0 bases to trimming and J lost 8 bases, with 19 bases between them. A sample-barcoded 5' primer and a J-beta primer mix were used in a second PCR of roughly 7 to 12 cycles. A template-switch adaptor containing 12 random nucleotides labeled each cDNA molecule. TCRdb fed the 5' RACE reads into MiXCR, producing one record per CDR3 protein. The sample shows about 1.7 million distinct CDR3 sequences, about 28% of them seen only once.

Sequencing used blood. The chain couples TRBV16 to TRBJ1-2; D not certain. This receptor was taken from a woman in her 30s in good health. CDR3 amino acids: CASSQSIGGQEVGYTF. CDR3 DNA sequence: TGTGCCAGCAGCCAATCGATCGGAGGGCAGGAGGTCGGCTACACCTTC. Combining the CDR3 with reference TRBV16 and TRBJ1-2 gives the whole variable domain GEEVAQTPKHLVRGEGQKAKLYCAPIKGHSYVFWYQQVLKNEFKFLISFQNENVFDETGMPKERFSAKCLPNSPCSLEIQATKLEDSAVYFCASSQSIGGQEVGYTFGSGTRLTVV.